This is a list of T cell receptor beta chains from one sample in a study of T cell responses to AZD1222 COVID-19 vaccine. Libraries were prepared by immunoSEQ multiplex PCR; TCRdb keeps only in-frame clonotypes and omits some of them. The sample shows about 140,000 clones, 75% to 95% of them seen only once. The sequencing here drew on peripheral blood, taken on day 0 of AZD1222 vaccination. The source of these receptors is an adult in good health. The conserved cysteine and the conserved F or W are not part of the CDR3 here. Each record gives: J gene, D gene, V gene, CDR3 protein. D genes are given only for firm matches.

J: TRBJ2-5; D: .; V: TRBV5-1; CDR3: ASSLGLDTFPQETQY
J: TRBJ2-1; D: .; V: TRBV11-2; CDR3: ASSIGGNSYNEQF
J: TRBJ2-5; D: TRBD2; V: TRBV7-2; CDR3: ASSKGLAIQDQY
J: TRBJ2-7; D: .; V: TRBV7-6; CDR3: ASSFSGDEQY
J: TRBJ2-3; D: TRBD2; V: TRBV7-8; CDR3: ASLAGRTDTQY
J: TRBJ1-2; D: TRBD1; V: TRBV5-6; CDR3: ASSRGTNYGYT
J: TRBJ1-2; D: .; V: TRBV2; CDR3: ASSEDSLYGYT
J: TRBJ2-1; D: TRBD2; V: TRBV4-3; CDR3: ASSLPGGAYNEQF
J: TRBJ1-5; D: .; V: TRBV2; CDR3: ASTEGGNQPQH
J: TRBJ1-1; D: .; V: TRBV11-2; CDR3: ASSLREADTEAF
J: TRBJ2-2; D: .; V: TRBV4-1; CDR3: ASSLGSGGETGELF
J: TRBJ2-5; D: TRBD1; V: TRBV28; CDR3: ASSIGTGGQETQY
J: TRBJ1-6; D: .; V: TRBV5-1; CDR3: ASSLAGYGSPLH
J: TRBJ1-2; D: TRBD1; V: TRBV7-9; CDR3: ASSFPDRGNGYT
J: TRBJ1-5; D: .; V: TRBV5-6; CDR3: ASSAIGTPQH
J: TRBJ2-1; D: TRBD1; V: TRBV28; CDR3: ASSPPLGQGVNEQF
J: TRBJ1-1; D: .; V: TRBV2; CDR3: ASSLRQDPTEAF
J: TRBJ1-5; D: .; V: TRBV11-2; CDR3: ASSLGLNQPQH
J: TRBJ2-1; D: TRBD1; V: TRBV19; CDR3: ASSKGQGVNEQF
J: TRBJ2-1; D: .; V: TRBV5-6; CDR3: ASSLGAAVQYNEQF
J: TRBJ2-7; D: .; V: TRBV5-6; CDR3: ASSWASGEQY
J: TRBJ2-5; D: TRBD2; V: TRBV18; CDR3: ASSPEGEGKTQY
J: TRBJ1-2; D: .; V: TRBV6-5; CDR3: ASRYGRGHTYYGYT
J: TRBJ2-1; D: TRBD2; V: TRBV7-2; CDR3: ASSLWGLAVNEQF
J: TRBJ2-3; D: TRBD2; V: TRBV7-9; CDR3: ASSRRTSGRWDTQY
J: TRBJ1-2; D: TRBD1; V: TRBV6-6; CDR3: ASSPTGQFITFNYGYT
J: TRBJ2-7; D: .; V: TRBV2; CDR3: ASGFVGRNYEQY
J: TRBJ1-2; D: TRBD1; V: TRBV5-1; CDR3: ASSLGQYQGAPGYT
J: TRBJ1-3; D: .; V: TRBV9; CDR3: ASPSELSGNTIY
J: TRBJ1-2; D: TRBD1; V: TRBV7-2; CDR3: ASSLQGARSGYT
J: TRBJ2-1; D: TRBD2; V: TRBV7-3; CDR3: ASSYSGTTSYNEQF
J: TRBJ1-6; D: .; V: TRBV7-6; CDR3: ASSLVLGGNSPLH
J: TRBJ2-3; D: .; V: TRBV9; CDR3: ASSVAGGGTDTQY
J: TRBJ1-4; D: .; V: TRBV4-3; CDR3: ASSQGDGRNEKLF
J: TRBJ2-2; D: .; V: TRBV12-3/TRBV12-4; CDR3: ASYVGYTGELF
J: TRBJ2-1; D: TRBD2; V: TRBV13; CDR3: ASSRAGSSYNEQF
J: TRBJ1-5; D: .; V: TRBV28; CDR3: ASRGPGSHQPQH
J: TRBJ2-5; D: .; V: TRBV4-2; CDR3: ASSQDGSRGETQY
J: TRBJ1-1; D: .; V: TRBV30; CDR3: AWSISGNTEAF
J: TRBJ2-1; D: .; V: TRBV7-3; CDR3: ASSPEAISYNEQF
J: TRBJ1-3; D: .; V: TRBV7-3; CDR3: ASSSQGSSGNTIY
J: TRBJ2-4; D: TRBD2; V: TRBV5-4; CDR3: ASSSGLGGGRNIQY
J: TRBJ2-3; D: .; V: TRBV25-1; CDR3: ASRDWSTDTQY
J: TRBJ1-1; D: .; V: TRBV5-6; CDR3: ASSSAGPYEAF
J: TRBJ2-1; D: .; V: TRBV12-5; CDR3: ARSDEQF
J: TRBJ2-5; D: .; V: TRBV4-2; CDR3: ASSQGLTGVKTQY